The rows below give T cell receptor beta chains drawn from one sample of a study of T cell responses to AZD1222 COVID-19 vaccine. Assay: immunoSEQ multiplex PCR; the TCRdb copy retains only in-frame clones and omits some. The table includes about 150,000 clones, about 93% detected once. Here the sequenced sample was peripheral blood, taken on day 0 of AZD1222 vaccination. The receptors shown here come from an adult in good health. Each CDR3 is given with its conserved first and last residue. D genes are given only for firm matches. Some rows mark clone size as missing; the rest say once, few, many or name a class of expanded clone.

d_gene	v_gene	j_gene	abundance	CDR3aa	CDR3nt
.	TRBV29-1	TRBJ2-5	.	CSVGYRAFQETQYF	TGCAGCGTTGGATACAGGGCCTTCCAAGAGACCCAGTACTTC
.	TRBV4-1	TRBJ1-4	few	CASSLLQGSNEKLFF	TGCGCCAGCAGCCTTTTACAGGGATCTAATGAAAAACTGTTTTTT
.	TRBV30	TRBJ2-7	.	CAWSVGGSPFYF	TGTGCCTGGAGTGTAGGAGGGTCCCCCTTTTACTTC
.	TRBV5-1	TRBJ1-3	.	CASSFLSPGPNSGNTIYF	TGCGCCAGCAGCTTTTTATCGCCGGGTCCAAACTCTGGAAACACCATATATTTT
.	TRBV29-1	TRBJ2-5	.	CSVVPGQPGAQYF	TGCAGCGTTGTCCCGGGACAGCCGGGGGCCCAGTACTTC
.	TRBV27	TRBJ2-1	.	CASTSVGEQFF	TGTGCCAGCACCTCCGTAGGTGAGCAGTTCTTC
TRBD1	TRBV30	TRBJ1-5	.	CAWGQGNSQPQHF	TGTGCCTGGGGACAGGGTAATTCTCAGCCCCAGCATTTT
TRBD1	TRBV30	TRBJ1-6	.	CAWSPGQGNSPLHF	TGTGCCTGGAGCCCGGGACAGGGTAATTCACCCCTCCACTTT
.	TRBV7-9	TRBJ1-2	.	CASSFGQGTYGYTF	TGTGCCAGCAGCTTTGGGCAGGGCACCTATGGCTACACCTTC
.	TRBV25-1	TRBJ2-5	.	CASTSDRTSQETQYF	TGTGCCAGCACATCAGACAGGACATCGCAAGAGACCCAGTACTTC
.	TRBV5-1	TRBJ1-5	.	CASSLDWGQPQHF	TGCGCCAGCAGCTTGGATTGGGGCCAGCCCCAGCATTTT
.	TRBV4-1	TRBJ1-4	.	CASSQDVGYEKLFF	TGCGCCAGCAGCCAAGATGTAGGGTATGAAAAACTGTTTTTT
TRBD2	TRBV4-2	TRBJ2-4	once	CASSQEGRAGGKNIQYF	TGTGCCAGCAGCCAAGAAGGTAGGGCGGGAGGCAAAAACATTCAGTACTTC
TRBD1	TRBV19	TRBJ1-5	.	CASKGQGTNQPQHF	TGTGCCAGTAAGGGACAGGGGACTAATCAGCCCCAGCATTTT
.	TRBV2	TRBJ1-4	.	CASRSDSATNEKLFF	TGTGCCAGCAGGTCCGACAGTGCAACTAATGAAAAACTGTTTTTT
.	TRBV10-3	TRBJ2-1	once	CAISDRLYNEQFF	TGTGCCATCAGTGATCGTCTCTACAATGAGCAGTTCTTC
TRBD1	TRBV7-9	TRBJ1-3	.	CASSLGDSINGNTIYF	TGTGCCAGCAGCTTGGGGGACAGTATAAACGGAAACACCATATATTTT
.	TRBV7-2	TRBJ1-1	.	CASSLAAGENTEAFF	TGTGCCAGCAGCTTAGCGGCAGGTGAGAACACTGAAGCTTTCTTT
TRBD1	TRBV6-6	TRBJ1-5	.	CASSKTGSFGNQPQHF	TGTGCCAGCAGTAAGACAGGGTCGTTTGGCAATCAGCCCCAGCATTTT
.	TRBV16	TRBJ1-1	.	CASSQSKGRTENTEAFF	TGTGCCAGCAGCCAATCAAAAGGCAGGACAGAGAACACTGAAGCTTTCTTT
.	TRBV5-1	TRBJ1-1	.	CASSLPGGGGTEAFF	TGCGCCAGCAGCTTGCCTGGCGGGGGTGGCACTGAAGCTTTCTTT
.	TRBV27	TRBJ1-6	.	CASSLIGGNSPLHF	TGTGCCAGCAGTTTAATCGGGGGGAATTCACCCCTCCACTTT
.	TRBV18	TRBJ2-2	.	CASSPRRTGELFF	TGTGCCAGCTCACCCCGTCGAACCGGGGAGCTGTTTTTT
.	TRBV3-1/TRBV3-2	TRBJ2-7	.	CASSQVRGSYEQYF	TGTGCCAGCAGCCAAGTGAGGGGGTCCTACGAGCAGTACTTC
.	TRBV5-1	TRBJ1-3	.	CASSLEGNGNTIYF	TGCGCCAGCAGCTTGGAGGGTAATGGAAACACCATATATTTT
.	TRBV3-1/TRBV3-2	TRBJ1-3	.	CASSQEVRVFADRTGNTIYF	TGTGCCAGCAGCCAAGAAGTCCGAGTTTTCGCGGACAGAACTGGAAACACCATATATTTT
TRBD1	TRBV29-1	TRBJ1-2	.	CSVGLTGDYGYTF	TGCAGCGTTGGGCTGACAGGGGACTATGGCTACACCTTC
.	TRBV21-1	TRBJ2-7	once	CASRRDEYF	TGTGCCAGCAGAAGAGACGAGTACTTC
TRBD2	TRBV13	TRBJ2-7	.	CASSLSGRGYEQYF	TGTGCCAGCAGCTTGAGTGGGAGGGGCTACGAGCAGTACTTC
TRBD1	TRBV7-2	TRBJ1-1	few	CASSLTGGNTEAFF	TGTGCCAGCAGCTTAACAGGGGGGAACACTGAAGCTTTCTTT
TRBD2	TRBV11-2	TRBJ2-1	.	CASSNTLAGGPHEQFF	TGTGCCAGCAGCAACACCCTAGCGGGAGGGCCGCATGAGCAGTTCTTC
TRBD1	TRBV12-3/TRBV12-4	TRBJ1-1	.	CASTFDRVTAFF	TGTGCCAGCACCTTTGACAGGGTGACTGCTTTCTTT
.	TRBV5-6	TRBJ2-4	.	CASSPDGADRNIQYF	TGTGCCAGCAGCCCCGACGGGGCAGATAGAAACATTCAGTACTTC
.	TRBV11-2	TRBJ1-4	few	CASSLGPINEKLFF	TGTGCCAGCAGCTTAGGGCCGATTAATGAAAAACTGTTTTTT
TRBD2	TRBV3-1/TRBV3-2	TRBJ2-1	.	CASSQDHPSGKSYNEQFF	TGTGCCAGCAGCCAAGATCACCCTAGCGGGAAGTCCTACAATGAGCAGTTCTTC